Many counts were recorded for the clone carrying this T cell receptor beta chain. What it binds is not known. V lost 0 bases to trimming and J lost 2 bases, with 13 bases between them. CDR3 length: 17 residues. The germline V gene has CDR1 LGHDT and CDR2 YNNKEL (reference sequence). The data stem from a study of regulatory T cells in long-lasting Graves disease. General study findings and limits: Among the persistent patients, 2,741 public clonotypes were shared, more than the roughly 900 shared among new patients. Not thyroid tissue but only peripheral blood was studied. Patients with persistent disease showed a bias toward TRBV28, TRBJ1-2 and TRBJ2-5.

Time point here: newly diagnosed GD, antithyroid drugs for less than 3 months. PBMC-derived RNA was used for the TCR library. To make TCR beta libraries, researchers used iRepertoire HTBI primers and Arm-PCR of CDR3 regions. Authors' processing steps: Across samples, 50 to 65 TRBV and 14 TRBJ segments were found. From the multiplex PCR reads, TCRdb called clonotypes with MiXCR, one entry per CDR3 protein. The V and J calls reflect TCRdb's pipeline rather than the authors' work. The data contain about 240,000 distinct CDR3 sequences, 20% to 25% of them singletons. The material was peripheral blood mononuclear cells (PBMCs), obtained at new diagnosis, from a patient treated with antithyroid drugs. The TCR sequence derives from a female donor with Graves disease. This chain uses TRBV3-1 with TRBJ1-4, with D uncertain. The CDR3 nucleotides read TGTGCCAGCAGCCAAGATCGCCGAGGAGTCACTAATGAAAAACTGTTTTTT. This gives the protein CASSQDRRGVTNEKLFF.